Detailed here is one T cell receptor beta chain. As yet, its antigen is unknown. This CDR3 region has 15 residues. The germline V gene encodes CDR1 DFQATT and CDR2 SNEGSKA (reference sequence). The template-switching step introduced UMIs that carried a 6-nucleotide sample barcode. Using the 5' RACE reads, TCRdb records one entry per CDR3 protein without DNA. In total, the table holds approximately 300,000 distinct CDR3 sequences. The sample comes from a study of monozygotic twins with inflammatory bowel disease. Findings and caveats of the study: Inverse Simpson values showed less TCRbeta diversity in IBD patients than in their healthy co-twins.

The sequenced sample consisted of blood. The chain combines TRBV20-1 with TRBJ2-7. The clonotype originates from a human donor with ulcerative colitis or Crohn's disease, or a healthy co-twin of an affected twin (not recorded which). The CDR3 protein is CSARAMTQFSYEQYF.